This TCR beta chain was captured in a study of vaccination and CD4 T cells after COVID-19. TCRdb re-called the PCR reads through MiXCR, storing one row per CDR3 protein. The sample consists of tens of thousands of distinct CDR3 sequences, about three fifths of them appearing once. V gave up 5 bases and J gave up 9 bases; unmatched junction bases: 13. The CDR3 extends over 15 amino acids. Germline CDR1 reads SGHTA; CDR2 reads FQGTGA. This clonotype showed up just once. The input for sequencing was CD4+ T cells from blood, taken before SARS-CoV-2 vaccination. This rearrangement joins TRBV7-3 to TRBJ2-1; 7 bases match TRBD2. The sequence came from a human donor who had recovered from COVID-19. The CDR3 DNA sequence: TGTGCCAGCAGCCGCACTGGGGGAGGGCCTGGTGAGCAGTTCTTC. This encodes CASSRTGGGPGEQFF. Drawing the rest from reference TRBV7-3 and TRBJ2-1, the complete variable domain is GAGVSQTPSNKVTEKGKYVELRCDPISGHTALYWYRQSLGQGPEFLIYFQGTGAADDSGLPNDRFFAVRPEGSVSTLKIQRTERGDSAVYLCASSRTGGGPGEQFFGPGTRLTVL.